This TCR beta chain is from a study of blood T cell repertoires in COVID-19. Using immunoSEQ multiplex PCR, the repertoire was profiled, and TCRdb retains in-frame clones only, with some absent. The sample has 150,000 or so clones; roughly 93% are singletons. CDR3 length: 15 residues. Germline V gene data show CDR1 as MNHEY and CDR2 as SVGAGI. Trimming shortened V by 7 bases and J by 6 bases, and 19 bases separated the two germline ends. The chain recombines TRBV6-5 with TRBJ1-5, with a tentative D call TRBD1 (5 bases). This receptor was taken from a man younger than 35 with acute or convalescent COVID-19. Sequenced sample: peripheral blood. CDR3: CASKNDQGEIQPQHF. The CDR3 DNA sequence: TGTGCCAGCAAGAACGATCAGGGTGAGATTCAGCCCCAGCATTTT.